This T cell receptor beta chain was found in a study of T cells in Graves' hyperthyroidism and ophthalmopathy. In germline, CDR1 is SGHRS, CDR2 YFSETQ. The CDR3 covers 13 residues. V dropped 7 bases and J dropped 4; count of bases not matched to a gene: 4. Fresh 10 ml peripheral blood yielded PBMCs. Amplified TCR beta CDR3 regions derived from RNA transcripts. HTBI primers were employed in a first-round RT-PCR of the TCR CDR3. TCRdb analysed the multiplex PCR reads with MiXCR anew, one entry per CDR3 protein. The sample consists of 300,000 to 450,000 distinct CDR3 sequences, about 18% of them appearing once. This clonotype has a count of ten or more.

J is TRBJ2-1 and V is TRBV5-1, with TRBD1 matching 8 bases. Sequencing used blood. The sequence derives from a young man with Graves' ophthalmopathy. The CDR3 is CASGGQDYNEQFF. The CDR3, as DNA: TGCGCCAGCGGGGGACAGGATTACAATGAGCAGTTCTTC.